The 10 T cell receptor beta chains below all came from one sample that was sequenced in a study of blood T cell repertoires in COVID-19. Method: immunoSEQ multiplex PCR; TCRdb's copy keeps in-frame clones and lacks some. The sample has about 170,000 clones; approximately 90% are singletons. The sequenced sample consisted of peripheral blood. The source is a man aged 55 to 70 with acute or convalescent COVID-19.

This clone was observed a single time. The chain links TRBV11-2 to TRBJ1-5; D gene uncertain. Between the trimmed V and J ends, which lost 0 bases and 9 bases, there was a span of 9 bases. The length of the CDR3 is 13 residues. The germline V gene encodes CDR1 SGHAT and CDR2 FQNNGV. CDR3 region: CASSLELQRPQHF. The CDR3 DNA sequence: TGTGCCAGCAGCTTAGAACTCCAAAGGCCCCAGCATTTT.

On this clone: In the same sample, other DNA sequences code for this CDR3. The gene calls are TRBV7-9 and TRBJ1-2; unclear D gene. The V end lost 4 bases, the J end lost 2 bases, and 5 bases lay between the germline ends. CDR1 is SEHNR and CDR2 is FQNEAQ in the germline V gene (reference sequence). The CDR3 runs 12 residues. The CDR3 reads CASSSSNYGYTF. DNA of the CDR3: TGTGCCAGCAGCTCCTCCAACTATGGCTACACCTTC.

This chain uses TRBV7-9 with TRBJ1-3; D not certain. The CDR3 has 13 residues. Germline assignment: CDR1 SEHNR and CDR2 FQNEAQ (reference sequence). Trimming pared 1 base from V and 4 bases from J, leaving 5 bases between. CDR3 in amino acids: CASSLVLGNTIYF. The CDR3 DNA follows: TGTGCCAGCAGCTTAGTACTGGGAAACACCATATATTTT.

The rearrangement links TRBV6-5 to TRBJ1-5; TRBD1 might be the D (5 bases). CDR1 and CDR2 from the germline V gene are MNHEY and SVGAGI. Trimming shortened V by 5 bases and J by 7 bases, and 12 bases separated the two germline ends. This CDR3 is 13 amino acids long. DNA for the CDR3: TGTGCCAGCAGTCTCGGGGGGAGCCAGCCCCAGCATTTT. Amino acid sequence: CASSLGGSQPQHF.

The chain combines TRBV5-1 with TRBJ1-2; 10 bases line up with TRBD1. The length of the CDR3 is 17 residues. V was clipped by 4 bases and J by 2 bases; unmatched bases: 11. Germline loops: CDR1 SGHRS, CDR2 YFSETQ. CDR3 coding DNA: TGCGCCAGCAGCAAATACCTCGAGGACAGGGGGAACTATGGCTACACCTTC. Its translation: CASSKYLEDRGNYGYTF.

V is TRBV21-1 and J is TRBJ2-5; TRBD2 was called by the table and not checked on the DNA. TRBV21-1 is designated a pseudogene. CDR3 length: 14 amino acids. The CDR3 nucleotides read TGTGCCAGCAGCAAGAGCGGCCCGGGGGAGACCCAGTACTTC. This codes for CASSKSGPGETQYF.

This chain uses TRBV4-1 with TRBJ2-1, with D possibly matching TRBD2 (5 bases). There are 15 residues in the CDR3. Germline V gene data show CDR1 as MGHRA and CDR2 as YSYEKL. V gave up 2 bases and J gave up 2 bases, with 10 bases separating them. The CDR3 sequence is CASSQNEGTYNEQFF. Here the CDR3 DNA reads TGCGCCAGCAGCCAAAACGAGGGTACCTACAATGAGCAGTTCTTC.

This clone was seen only a few times. The chain carries TRBV19 and TRBJ1-5; a possible D gene is TRBD1 (6 bases). The CDR3 covers 15 residues. The germline CDR1 and CDR2 sequences are LNHDA and SQIVND (reference sequence). The germline V and J ends were trimmed by 1 base and 0 bases, with 7 bases remaining between them. CDR3: CASSIADSSNQPQHF. The CDR3 DNA sequence: TGTGCCAGTAGTATAGCGGACAGTAGCAATCAGCCCCAGCATTTT.

This chain uses TRBV27 with TRBJ2-2; D is perhaps TRBD1 (6 bases). Germline CDR1 and CDR2: MNHEY and SMNVEV (reference sequence). The CDR3 sequence is 16 residues long. The ends were cut back, 5 bases at V and 0 bases at J, with 13 bases in the middle. This chain's CDR3 is CASSTPGASNTGELFF. The CDR3 DNA is TGTGCCAGCAGTACCCCAGGGGCCTCGAACACCGGGGAGCTGTTTTTT.

V usage is TRBV6-5 and J usage is TRBJ2-7, with D perhaps matching TRBD1 (5 bases). V was shortened by 7 bases and J by 8 bases, with 21 bases between the two germline ends. The CDR3 has 14 residues. Germline values: CDR1 MNHEY, CDR2 SVGAGI. In DNA form, the CDR3 reads TGTGCCAGCACCTCGACTGGGGCAGCCTCCCAGCAGTACTTC. Protein: CASTSTGAASQQYF.